Below are 25 T cell receptor beta chains sequenced from a single sample in a study of blood T cell repertoires in COVID-19. The repertoire was sequenced with immunoSEQ multiplex PCR; TCRdb's copy has only in-frame clones and lacks some. The profile shows about 310,000 clones, around 84% of them singletons. Sequencing was carried out using peripheral blood. Receptor source: a man in his 70s with acute or convalescent COVID-19.

The chain is built from TRBV7-2 and TRBJ2-2; 7 bases are shared with TRBD1. Germline V gene lookup returns CDR1 SGHTA and CDR2 FQGNSA. J gave up 6 bases and V 5 bases, and 6 bases lay outside the gene matches. The length of the CDR3 is 14 residues. The CDR3 loop is CASSPRQGAGELFF. The CDR3 coding sequence is TGTGCCAGCAGCCCCAGACAGGGTGCCGGGGAGCTGTTTTTT. The full variable domain, completed using reference TRBV7-2 and TRBJ2-2, is GAGVSQSPSNKVTEKGKDVELRCDPISGHTALYWYRQSLGQGLEFLIYFQGNSAPDKSGLPSDRFSAERTGGSVSTLTIQRTQQEDSAVYLCASSPRQGAGELFFGEGSRLTVL.

V gene TRBV5-1 combines with J gene TRBJ2-3; 13 bases agree with TRBD2. CDR1 and CDR2 (germline): SGHRS, YFSETQ. V trimming: 0 bases; J trimming: 13 bases; junction bases outside the gene matches: 8. This CDR3 region has 15 residues. The CDR3 reads CASSLATSGGARKYF. CDR3 coding DNA: TGCGCCAGCAGCTTGGCAACTAGCGGGGGGGCCCGTAAGTATTTT.

V usage is TRBV5-1 and J usage is TRBJ1-2; D is perhaps TRBD1 (6 bases). Trimming shortened V by 0 bases and J by 4 bases, and 13 bases separated the two germline ends. CDR3 length: 15 residues. Germline lookup yields CDR1 SGHRS and CDR2 YFSETQ. CDR3 loop: CASSLGNRDLYGYTF. DNA for the CDR3: TGCGCCAGCAGCTTGGGGAACAGGGATCTCTATGGCTACACCTTC. Using reference TRBV5-1 and TRBJ1-2 for the parts outside the CDR3, the full variable domain is KAGVTQTPRYLIKTRGQQVTLSCSPISGHRSVSWYQQTPGQGLQFLFEYFSETQRNKGNFPGRFSGRQFSNSRSEMNVSTLELGDSALYLCASSLGNRDLYGYTFGSGTRLTVV.

The V call is TRBV28, the J call TRBJ1-1; 8 nucleotides align to TRBD1. Per the germline V gene, CDR1 is MDHEN and CDR2 is SYDVKM. The CDR3 has 14 residues. J lost 7 bases, V lost 6 bases, and 10 bases had no gene match. The chain's CDR3 is CASRGDRNLYEAFF. As DNA, the CDR3 is TGTGCCAGCAGGGGGGACAGGAACCTTTATGAAGCTTTCTTT.

This rearrangement joins TRBV18 to TRBJ2-7; D is possibly TRBD2 (5 bases). In germline, CDR1 is KGHSH, CDR2 LQKENI. The ends were cut back, 6 bases at V and 3 bases at J, with 12 bases in the middle. The CDR3 loop spans 13 amino acids. CDR3 DNA sequence: TGTGCCAGCTCCCCGATTGGAGGCTACGAGCAGTACTTC. This encodes CASSPIGGYEQYF.

The J gene is TRBJ2-7, the V gene TRBV7-2, with 9 bases fitting TRBD1. V was clipped by 1 base and J by 5 bases; unmatched bases: 6. The CDR3 has 15 amino acids. In germline, CDR1 is SGHTA, CDR2 FQGNSA. The chain's CDR3 is CASSLVGQGFHEQYF. Here the CDR3 DNA reads TGTGCCAGCAGCTTAGTGGGACAGGGTTTCCACGAGCAGTACTTC.

V gene TRBV28 combines with J gene TRBJ1-2; D remains unclear. The V and J ends lost 8 bases and 5 bases respectively, with 12 bases between them. Germline CDR1 reads MDHEN; CDR2 reads SYDVKM. The CDR3 spans 12 residues. Here the CDR3 reads CASSDPGYGYTF. CDR3 bases: TGTGCCAGCTCCGACCCGGGTTATGGCTACACCTTC.

The CDR3 reads CASRGTGVIYGYTF. CDR3 bases: TGTGCCAGCCGCGGGACAGGGGTAATCTATGGCTACACCTTC. The rearrangement joins TRBV28 to TRBJ1-2; 10 bases are a match to TRBD1. With V trimmed by 8 bases and J by 4 bases, 7 bases remained unmatched. Germline CDR1 reads MDHEN; CDR2 reads SYDVKM. The CDR3 has 14 amino acids.

CDR3 protein: CASSQASTSIYEQYF. The DNA of the CDR3 is TGTGCCAGCAGCCAAGCCTCGACTAGCATTTACGAGCAGTACTTC. This sequence joins TRBV7-2 and TRBJ2-7; 7 positions match TRBD2. J lost 4 bases, V lost 5 bases, and 11 bases had no gene match. In germline, CDR1 is SGHTA, CDR2 FQGNSA. The CDR3 length is 15 residues.

The J gene is TRBJ2-3, the V gene TRBV9; 9 bases fit TRBD1. Germline CDR1 SGDLS, CDR2 YYNGEE. The CDR3 length is 15 residues. J gave up 3 bases and V 0 bases, and 2 bases lay outside the gene matches. CDR3: CASSVGTGETDTQYF. The DNA of the CDR3 is TGTGCCAGCAGCGTAGGGACAGGGGAAACAGATACGCAGTATTTT.

The chain joins TRBV15 to TRBJ1-4; 9 bases are a match to TRBD1. V shed 7 bases and J 8 bases; nucleotides not matched to a gene: 5. The germline V gene has CDR1 LNHNV and CDR2 YYDKDF (reference sequence). The CDR3 spans 13 residues. The CDR3 DNA is TGTGCCACCACGGACAGGGGCACAGAAAAACTGTTTTTT. It codes for CATTDRGTEKLFF.

The chain links TRBV30 to TRBJ1-2; D gene ambiguous. The CDR3 runs to 13 residues. Germline V gives CDR1 GTSNPN, CDR2 SVGIG (reference sequence). Deletions cut 4 bases from V and 2 bases from J, with 11 bases between. CDR3 DNA: TGTGCCTGGAATGGCGGGAACAACTATGGCTACACCTTC. This encodes CAWNGGNNYGYTF.

V usage is TRBV6-6 and J usage is TRBJ1-5; D unclear. This CDR3 spans 14 amino acids. V lost 4 bases and J 4 bases, leaving 11 bases between the germline ends. The germline V gene encodes CDR1 MNHNY and CDR2 SVGAGI (reference sequence). The CDR3 loop is CASSFLLENQPQHF. Written as DNA, the CDR3 is TGTGCCAGCAGTTTCCTATTAGAGAATCAGCCCCAGCATTTT.

The CDR3 DNA reads TGTGCCAGCAGCTTAAGTTCTAGCGGGCCCTCCTACGAGCAGTACTTC. It encodes CASSLSSSGPSYEQYF. The chain couples TRBV7-3 to TRBJ2-7; 8 positions match TRBD2. With 1 base clipped from V and 0 bases from J, the junction kept 5 bases outside the gene matches. The germline CDR1 and CDR2 sequences are SGHTA and FQGTGA. This CDR3 spans 16 amino acids.

The rearrangement links TRBV9 to TRBJ2-2, with 8 positions matching TRBD1. The CDR3 has 15 residues. J was trimmed by 5 bases and V by 0 bases; bases with no gene match: 3. Germline lookup yields CDR1 SGDLS and CDR2 YYNGEE. CDR3 sequence: CASSVGQGKTGELFF. DNA for the CDR3: TGTGCCAGCAGCGTAGGACAGGGGAAAACCGGGGAGCTGTTTTTT.

The chain carries TRBV9 and TRBJ2-7, with D hard to call. This CDR3 comprises 13 residues. The ends were cut back, 3 bases at V and 0 bases at J, with 7 bases in the middle. Germline-derived CDR1 and CDR2 are SGDLS and YYNGEE. This CDR3 is CASSAPNSYEQYF. The CDR3 bases are TGTGCCAGCAGCGCACCTAACTCCTACGAGCAGTACTTC.

As concerns this clone: Distinct nucleotide sequences in the sample also encode this CDR3. The V and J genes are TRBV29-1 and TRBJ1-2; D possibly corresponds to TRBD1 (6 bases). This CDR3 is built from 11 residues. Germline CDR1 reads SQVTM; CDR2 reads ANQGSEA. The V gene lost 6 bases and the J gene lost 8 bases, with 13 bases spanning the gap. The CDR3 protein is CSVGQGNGYTF. CDR3 nucleotides: TGCAGCGTAGGTCAGGGGAACGGCTACACCTTC.

The genes are TRBV19 and TRBJ1-1; D possibly corresponds to TRBD1 (6 bases). Germline loops: CDR1 LNHDA, CDR2 SQIVND (reference sequence). V dropped 3 bases and J dropped 0 bases, with 14 bases sitting between them. The CDR3 is 16 amino acids. CDR3 amino acids: CASSIVTGTVNTEAFF. CDR3 coding DNA: TGTGCCAGTAGTATCGTGACAGGCACAGTGAACACTGAAGCTTTCTTT.

The genes are TRBV7-2 and TRBJ2-5; 12 bases line up with TRBD2. CDR1 is SGHTA and CDR2 is FQGNSA in the germline V gene. The CDR3 totals 17 residues. Losses at the gene ends were 3 bases for V and 4 bases for J; bases not matched to a gene: 9. The CDR3 nucleotides are TGTGCCAGCAGCTTGACTAGCGGGAGAGGGGGTGCAGAGACCCAGTACTTC. Encoded protein: CASSLTSGRGGAETQYF.

The chain is built from TRBV9 and TRBJ2-3; TRBD2 might be the D (5 bases). Trimming removed 6 bases from V and 5 bases from J, with 10 bases in between. CDR3 length equals 12 residues. The V gene's germline CDR1 is SGDLS and CDR2 YYNGEE. The CDR3 region is CASTGLGDTQYF. CDR3 nucleotide sequence: TGTGCCAGCACCGGACTGGGAGATACGCAGTATTTT.

The chain joins TRBV6-2 or TRBV6-3 to TRBJ2-7, with D possibly TRBD2 on 5 matching bases. Per germline, CDR1 MNHEY and CDR2 SVGEGT. Trimming removed 5 bases from V and 1 base from J, with 15 bases in between. The CDR3 length is 15 residues. The CDR3 coding sequence is TGTGCCAGCAGTACCCCCCGAGCGGATTCCTACGAGCAGTACTTC. It translates to CASSTPRADSYEQYF.

This rearrangement joins TRBV7-2 to TRBJ2-5, with D hard to call. The CDR3 consists of 12 residues. Germline values: CDR1 SGHTA, CDR2 FQGNSA. Trimming cost V 2 bases and J 5 bases, with 6 bases left between them. This chain's CDR3 is CASSLPPETQYF. In DNA form, the CDR3 reads TGTGCCAGCAGCTTACCTCCCGAGACCCAGTACTTC.

The chain links TRBV10-3 to TRBJ2-3; 10 bases match TRBD2. The germline gives CDR1 ENHRY, CDR2 SYGVKD. This CDR3 region has 15 residues. V dropped 5 bases and J dropped 3; count of bases not matched to a gene: 5. The CDR3 region has the DNA TGTGCCATCAGTTCGCTAGCGGGAGTAACAGATACGCAGTATTTT. It yields the protein CAISSLAGVTDTQYF.

The chain carries TRBV3-1 (or the pseudogene TRBV3-2) and TRBJ2-7; 9 bases fit TRBD2. The V and J ends lost 3 bases and 6 bases, in that order; junction bases with no gene match: 12. The germline V gene encodes CDR1 LGHDT and CDR2 YNNKEL (reference sequence). This CDR3 has 16 amino acids. In nucleotides, the CDR3 is TGTGCCAGCAGCCACGTTGGGGCGGGGGGGCTACTCGAGCAGTACTTC. Protein: CASSHVGAGGLLEQYF.

The chain joins TRBV16 to TRBJ2-7; a possible D gene is TRBD2 (6 bases). Between the trimmed V and J ends, which lost 8 bases and 2 bases, there was a span of 16 bases. The CDR3 consists of 14 residues. In germline, CDR1 is KGHSY, CDR2 FQNENV. The CDR3 region is CASALSGLTYEQYF. Written as DNA, the CDR3 is TGTGCCAGCGCCCTCAGCGGGCTAACCTACGAGCAGTACTTC.